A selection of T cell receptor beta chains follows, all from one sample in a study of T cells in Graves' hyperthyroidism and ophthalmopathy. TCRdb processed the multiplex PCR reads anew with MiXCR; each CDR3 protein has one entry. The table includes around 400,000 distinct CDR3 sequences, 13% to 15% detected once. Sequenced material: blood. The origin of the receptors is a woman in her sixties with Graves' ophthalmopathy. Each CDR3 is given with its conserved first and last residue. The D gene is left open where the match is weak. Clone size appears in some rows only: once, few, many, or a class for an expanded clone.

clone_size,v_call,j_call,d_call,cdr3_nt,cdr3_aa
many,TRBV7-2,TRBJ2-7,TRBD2,TGTGCCAGCAGCGCTGGGGCTAGCGGGAAAATACAGTACTTC,CASSAGASGKIQYF
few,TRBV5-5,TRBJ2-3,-,TGTGCCAGCAGCTTGGCGGGAGTTCCCAGGGCAGATACGCAGTATTTT,CASSLAGVPRADTQYF
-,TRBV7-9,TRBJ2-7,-,TGTGCCAGCAGCCCCCGGATCCCCTACGAGCAGTACTTC,CASSPRIPYEQYF
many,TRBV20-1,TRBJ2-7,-,TGCAGTGCTAGGCCCTCGGGGGCCAGCGAGCAGTACTTC,CSARPSGASEQYF
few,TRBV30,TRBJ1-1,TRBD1,TGTGCCTGGAGGAGGGACAGGAGGTACACTGAAGCTTTCTTT,CAWRRDRRYTEAFF
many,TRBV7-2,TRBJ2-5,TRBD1,TGTGCCAGCACCAGGGACAGCTCCCAAGAGACCCAGTACTTC,CASTRDSSQETQYF
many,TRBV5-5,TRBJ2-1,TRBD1,TGTGCCAGCAGTTCCAAAACAGGGGATATTGTAAGGGATGAGCAGTTCTTC,CASSSKTGDIVRDEQFF
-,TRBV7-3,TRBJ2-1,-,TGTGCCAGCAGCCCGGGACAATTATTGGATGAGCAGTTCTTC,CASSPGQLLDEQFF
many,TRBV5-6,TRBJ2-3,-,TGTGCCAGCAGCTTTCCGGGCTCTTACACAGATACGCAGTATTTT,CASSFPGSYTDTQYF
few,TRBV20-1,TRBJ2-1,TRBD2,TGCAGTGCTAGGGAACTAGCGGGAGAGAGCGATGAGCAGTTCTTC,CSARELAGESDEQFF
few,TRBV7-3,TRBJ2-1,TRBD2,TGTGCCAGCAGCCAGGCGCTAGCGGGCTACAATGAGCAGTTCTTC,CASSQALAGYNEQFF
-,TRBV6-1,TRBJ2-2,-,TGTGCCAGCAGACCCCTCGGGGTGAATTTCGACGGGGAGCTGTTTTTT,CASRPLGVNFDGELFF
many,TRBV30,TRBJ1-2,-,TGTGCCTGGAAGGACTCCCCATTGTATGGCTACACCTTC,CAWKDSPLYGYTF
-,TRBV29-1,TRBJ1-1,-,TGCAGCGTTGAAACAGGGTTGGAGACTGAAGCTTTCTTT,CSVETGLETEAFF
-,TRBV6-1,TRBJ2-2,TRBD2,TGTGCCAGCAGCCGCCGGGAGGGGAACACCGGGGAGCTGTTTTTT,CASSRREGNTGELFF
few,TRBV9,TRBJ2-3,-,TGTGCCAGCAGCGGAGGGGTGGTCGGCACAGATACGCAGTATTTT,CASSGGVVGTDTQYF
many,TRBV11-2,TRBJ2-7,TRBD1,TGTGCCAGCAGCTACCCCGACAGGGGCTACTCCTACGAGCAGTACTTC,CASSYPDRGYSYEQYF
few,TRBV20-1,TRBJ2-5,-,TGCAGTGCTAGCATCCCCGCTAGCCCCAAGGAGACCCAGTACTTC,CSASIPASPKETQYF
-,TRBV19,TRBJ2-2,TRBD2,TGTGCCAGTAGTACCTGGACTAGCGGGACGAACGGGGAGCTGTTTTTT,CASSTWTSGTNGELFF
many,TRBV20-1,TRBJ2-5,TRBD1,TGCAGTGCTAAAACTACGACAGGGTACTTTCAGACCCAGTACTTC,CSAKTTTGYFQTQYF
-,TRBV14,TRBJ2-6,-,TGTGCCAGCAGCCTCGTCCAGGGAGCCTTCGTTGGGGCCAACGTCCTGACTTTC,CASSLVQGAFVGANVLTF
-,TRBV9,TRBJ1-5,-,TGTGCCAGCAGCGTCTTTGGGGATAGCAATCAGCCCCAGCATTTT,CASSVFGDSNQPQHF
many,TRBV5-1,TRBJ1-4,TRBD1,TGCGCCAGCAGCTCCCGGGACAGCGTAGGTGAAAAACTGTTTTTT,CASSSRDSVGEKLFF
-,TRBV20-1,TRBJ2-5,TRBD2,TGCAGTGCTAGGGGAGCCGGACTAGCGGGAAAAGAGACCCAGTACTTC,CSARGAGLAGKETQYF
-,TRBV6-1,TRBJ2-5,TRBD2,TGTGCCAGCAGAAAGCGGGAGGATCAGACCCAGTACTTC,CASRKREDQTQYF
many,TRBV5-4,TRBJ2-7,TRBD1,TGTGCCAGCAGCAGTGGGGACAGGGGATACGAGCAGTACTTC,CASSSGDRGYEQYF
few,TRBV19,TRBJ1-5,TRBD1,TGTGCCAGTACCAGGACAGGGTACAATCAGCCCCAGCATTTT,CASTRTGYNQPQHF
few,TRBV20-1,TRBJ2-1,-,TGCAGTGCCCTGGGAGCGCCCCCCTACAATGAGCAGTTCTTC,CSALGAPPYNEQFF
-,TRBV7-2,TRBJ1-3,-,TGTGCCAGCAGCATACAGGGTTCTGGAAACACCATATATTTT,CASSIQGSGNTIYF
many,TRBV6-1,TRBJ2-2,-,TGTGCCAGCACCTCGGACAGCGCCTCGAGAACCGGGGAGCTGTTTTTT,CASTSDSASRTGELFF